These T cell receptor beta chains were read from a single sample in a study of a mutant IDH1 vaccine in newly diagnosed glioma. Produced via immunoSEQ multiplex PCR; TCRdb's table is partial and in-frame only. The sample includes around 56,000 clones, around 80% of them seen just once. For these receptors, no antigen is known. The starting material was PBMCs, obtained from a glioma patient whose treatment included an IDH1 peptide vaccine. These receptors came from a woman in her 40s with glioma. Some clones in this sample may be carry-over from other donors' samples. The CDR3 runs from the conserved cysteine through the conserved F or W. D genes are given only for firm matches. The listing skips clone size in some rows; elsewhere it reads once, few, many or a size class.

TRBJ2-7 - - TRBV10-3 TGTGCCATCAGGGGAGCGGGCTACTACGAGCAGTACTTC CAIRGAGYYEQYF
TRBJ2-1 few - TRBV14 TGTGCCAGCAGCCAAGTCGTGGGGCCCAATGAGCAGTTCTTC CASSQVVGPNEQFF
TRBJ2-5 - - TRBV6-1 TGTGCCAGCAGTGAAGGAGCTGGGATCATCGTCGACGAGACCCAGTACTTC CASSEGAGIIVDETQYF
TRBJ2-6 - - TRBV5-1 TGCGCCAGTCGAAACTCTGGGGCCAACGTCCTGACTTTC CASRNSGANVLTF
TRBJ1-1 - - TRBV11-2 TGTGCCAGCAGCTTAATGGGACCGAACACTGAAGCTTTCTTT CASSLMGPNTEAFF
TRBJ1-1 - - TRBV29-1 TGCAGCGTTCCACTACAGGGTCCCGACACTGAAGCTTTCTTT CSVPLQGPDTEAFF
TRBJ1-5 - - TRBV5-6 TGTGCCAGCAGCTTCGGACAGCCGCTTGAGCCCCAGCATTTT CASSFGQPLEPQHF
TRBJ2-2 - TRBD2 TRBV6-5 TGTGCCAGCAGTTACGAGGCGGGGGGGAACACCGGGGAGCTGTTTTTT CASSYEAGGNTGELFF
TRBJ1-1 - - TRBV11-2 TGTGCCAGCAGCTTACGGGACATCGATGAAGCTTTCTTT CASSLRDIDEAFF
TRBJ1-2 - - TRBV9 TGTGCCAGCAGCCCCCGACTAAGAGAGGGTACTAACTATGGCTACACCTTC CASSPRLREGTNYGYTF
TRBJ1-5 few - TRBV30 TGTGCCTGGAGTGGACACTCCTGGGGTGGACAGCCCCAGCATTTT CAWSGHSWGGQPQHF
TRBJ1-3 few TRBD1 TRBV7-9 TGTGCCAGCAGAATAGCTAAAGGACAGGGTTGGAACACCATATATTTT CASRIAKGQGWNTIYF
TRBJ1-5 - TRBD1 TRBV19 TGTGCCAGTAGTATAGGGGGACAGGGTAATCAGCCCCAGCATTTT CASSIGGQGNQPQHF
TRBJ1-1 - TRBD1 TRBV19 TGTGCCAGTAAGGACAGGGAGGTCACTGAAGCTTTCTTT CASKDREVTEAFF
TRBJ2-7 once - TRBV19 TGTGCCAGTTCGTCCCGGGACGGAGTCTACGAGCAGTACTTC CASSSRDGVYEQYF
TRBJ2-2 - - TRBV7-7 TGTGCTAGTCAGGGTGGTACGGGGGAGCTGTTTTTT CASQGGTGELFF
TRBJ1-1 - - TRBV5-6 TGTGCCAGCAGCTCTCTCAGGGTTAGGAGAGGACACACTGAAGCTTTCTTT CASSSLRVRRGHTEAFF
TRBJ1-2 once - TRBV7-9 TGTGCCAGCAGCTTAGCCAGTCCTATCCCTGGCTACACCTTC CASSLASPIPGYTF
TRBJ2-7 - - TRBV30 TGTGCCTGGAGTGTTGAACGGGCCTACGAGCAGTACTTC CAWSVERAYEQYF
TRBJ1-3 once TRBD1 TRBV25-1 TGTGCCAGCAGTGAATATATAGGGACAGGACTATCTGGAAACACCATATATTTT CASSEYIGTGLSGNTIYF
TRBJ1-4 - - TRBV7-9 TGTGCCAGCAGCCCCGAACAGGTACTAGAAAAACTGTTTTTT CASSPEQVLEKLFF
TRBJ1-2 - TRBD1 TRBV10-3 TGTGCCATCAGACCGGGACAGATCTCTCCTGGCTACACCTTC CAIRPGQISPGYTF
TRBJ1-1 - TRBD1 TRBV30 TGTGCCTGGAGCGTTGCCGGGACAGTGAACACTGAAGCTTTCTTT CAWSVAGTVNTEAFF
TRBJ2-7 - TRBD2 TRBV6-1 TGTGCCAGCAGTCCGCGGGGGAGGGAGAGGGAGCAGTACTTC CASSPRGREREQYF
TRBJ1-5 once TRBD1 TRBV29-1 TGCAGCGCTGGGGACAGTCTGCCGCAGCATTTT CSAGDSLPQHF
TRBJ2-6 - TRBD1 TRBV4-1 TGCGCCAGCAGCCAATCGACAGGGTCTGGGGCCAACGTCCTGACTTTC CASSQSTGSGANVLTF
TRBJ1-1 - - TRBV7-8 TGTGCCAGCAGCTTAGCCCCCGGGGATGAAGCTTTCTTT CASSLAPGDEAFF
TRBJ2-6 - - TRBV18 TGTGCCAGCTCACCAAACTCTGGGGCCAACGTCCTGACTTTC CASSPNSGANVLTF
TRBJ2-3 - - TRBV30 TGTGCCTGGAGCTTAATCTCTCGGGACCCCACAGATACGCAGTATTTT CAWSLISRDPTDTQYF
TRBJ1-2 - - TRBV21-1 TGTGCCAGCAGCAGAGGGGAGGGGAACTATGGCTACACCTTC CASSRGEGNYGYTF
TRBJ2-1 - TRBD2 TRBV30 TGTGCCTGGAAATGGGGGGGAAGCTCCTACAATGAGCAGTTCTTC CAWKWGGSSYNEQFF
TRBJ2-3 - - TRBV6-6 TGTGCCAGCAGTTACTCGGGGGGGGCTGGTGATACGCAGTATTTT CASSYSGGAGDTQYF
TRBJ2-1 - TRBD2 TRBV6-4 TGTGCCAGCAGTGACACTAGCGGGGGGGATTACAATGAGCAGTTCTTC CASSDTSGGDYNEQFF
TRBJ2-5 - TRBD1 TRBV7-8 TGTGCCAGCAGTCTTACAGGGGGCCCGCAAGAGACCCAGTACTTC CASSLTGGPQETQYF
TRBJ2-3 - - TRBV7-2 TGTGCCAGCAGCCCGCAGAGGGAATGGTTCGGCACAGATACGCAGTATTTT CASSPQREWFGTDTQYF
TRBJ1-1 - TRBD1 TRBV9 TGTGCCAGCAGCGTGGGACAGGGGGAAGCTTTCTTT CASSVGQGEAFF
TRBJ1-4 - - TRBV9 TGTGCCAGCAGCCCGAGGGCAGATGAAAAACTGTTTTTT CASSPRADEKLFF
TRBJ2-7 - TRBD1 TRBV6-5 TGTGCCAGCAGTTATCGGGGGACAGGGGGCCGGTGGGAGCAGTACTTC CASSYRGTGGRWEQYF
TRBJ2-5 - - TRBV6-1 TGTGCCAGCAGTAGACAAGAGACCCAGTACTTC CASSRQETQYF
TRBJ2-7 - TRBD2 TRBV5-4 TGTGCCAGCAGCTCGACCGGGACTAGAGGCTACGAGCAGTACTTC CASSSTGTRGYEQYF
TRBJ1-5 - TRBD1 TRBV27 TGTGCCAGCACTTCCCAGGGGGGCGGTCAGCCCCAGCATTTT CASTSQGGGQPQHF
TRBJ2-7 - - TRBV9 TGTGCCAGCAGCCTCGGGGGCATATCCTACGAGCAGTACTTC CASSLGGISYEQYF
TRBJ1-2 - - TRBV6-1 TGTGCCAGCAGGGACACGTTCCGGTTCTATGGCTACACCTTC CASRDTFRFYGYTF
TRBJ2-5 - - TRBV7-9 TGTGCCAGCAGCCATTTCACAGGAACTGGGGATCAAGAGACCCAGTACTTC CASSHFTGTGDQETQYF
TRBJ2-7 - TRBD1 TRBV7-9 TGTGCCAGCAGCTCTCAAGGCAGGGGGAGATACGAGCAGTACTTC CASSSQGRGRYEQYF
TRBJ1-5 - - TRBV30 TGTGCCTGGAGTGCACAGGGAGGAGATCAGCCCCAGCATTTT CAWSAQGGDQPQHF
TRBJ2-2 few TRBD1 TRBV7-9 TGTGCCAGCAGCTTCCGGACAGGGATTAACACCGGGGAGCTGTTTTTT CASSFRTGINTGELFF
TRBJ2-5 - TRBD2 TRBV7-9 TGTGCCAGCAGCTTTAGCGGGCTAGAGACCCAGTACTTC CASSFSGLETQYF
TRBJ1-1 - - TRBV5-1 TGCGCCAGCAGGGGGGGTGGAACTGAAGCTTTCTTT CASRGGGTEAFF
TRBJ1-1 - - TRBV6-1 TGTGCCAGCAATACTGAACGGGGGTCAACTGAAGCTTTCTTT CASNTERGSTEAFF
TRBJ1-1 few - TRBV6-6 TGTGCCAGCAGTTACGGAGTACCCACTGAAGCTTTCTTT CASSYGVPTEAFF
TRBJ2-2 - - TRBV10-2 TGCGCCAGCGGTCTTTCGGGGGTCACCGGGGAGCTGTTTTTT CASGLSGVTGELFF
TRBJ1-5 - - TRBV27 TGTGCCAGCAGTTTTACAAGCAATCAGCCCCAGCATTTT CASSFTSNQPQHF
TRBJ2-5 - TRBD2 TRBV15 TGTGCCACCAGCAGAGAATCAGCGGGGGGGCTGAAGACCCAGTACTTC CATSRESAGGLKTQYF
TRBJ2-1 - TRBD2 TRBV9 TGTGCCAGCAGCGTGGGGGGGACGGTATACAATGAGCAGTTCTTC CASSVGGTVYNEQFF
TRBJ1-2 - TRBD1 TRBV27 TGTGCCAGCAGTTCTTCCGGGACAGGGGGAGGCTACACCTTC CASSSSGTGGGYTF